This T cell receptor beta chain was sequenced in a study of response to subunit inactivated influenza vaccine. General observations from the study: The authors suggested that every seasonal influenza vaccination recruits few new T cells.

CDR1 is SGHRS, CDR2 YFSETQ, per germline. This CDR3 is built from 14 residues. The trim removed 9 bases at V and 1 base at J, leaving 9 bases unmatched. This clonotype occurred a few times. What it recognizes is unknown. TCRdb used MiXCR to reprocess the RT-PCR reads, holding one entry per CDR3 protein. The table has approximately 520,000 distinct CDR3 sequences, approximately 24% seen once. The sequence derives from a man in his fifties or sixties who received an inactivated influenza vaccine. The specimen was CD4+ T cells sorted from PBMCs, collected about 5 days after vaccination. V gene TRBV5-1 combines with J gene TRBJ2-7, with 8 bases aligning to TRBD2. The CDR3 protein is CATSRSGDSYEQYF. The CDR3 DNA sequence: TGCGCCACCTCCCGTAGCGGGGATTCCTACGAGCAGTACTTC.